One and the same sample provided the 23 T cell receptor beta chains below, sequenced in a study of cytomegalovirus exposure and HLA in healthy donors. Primers: 60 Vbeta forward and 13 Jbeta reverse. Repertoires were generated with immunoSEQ multiplex PCR, while TCRdb's copy carries only in-frame clones and drops some. This sample yields roughly 170,000 clones, of which 77% are seen a single time; under 2% belongs to the top ten. Sample: PBMCs. The receptors were gathered from a woman younger than 45 in good health and CMV-seronegative.

The V gene is TRBV14, the J gene TRBJ1-4; weak D call: TRBD1 (6 bases). This CDR3 region has 15 residues. Trimming shortened V by 4 bases and J by 7 bases, and 16 bases separated the two germline ends. Germline lookup yields CDR1 SGHDN and CDR2 FVKESK. CDR3 nucleotides: TGTGCCAGCAGCCGCGACAGGTTACCCTCTGAAAAACTGTTTTTT. Protein product: CASSRDRLPSEKLFF.

The chain uses TRBV6-1 and TRBJ1-2; 7 positions match TRBD1. CDR3 length: 13 residues. CDR1 MNHNS and CDR2 SASEGT come from the germline V gene. V lost 4 bases to trimming and J lost 5 bases; unmatched junction nucleotides: 4. The CDR3 nucleotides are TGTGCCAGCAGTGTAGACAGGGAGTATGGCTACACCTTC. This translates into CASSVDREYGYTF.

J is TRBJ1-2 and V is TRBV7-9; D perhaps matches TRBD1 (6 bases). The CDR3 is made up of 15 amino acids. The V gene's germline CDR1 is SEHNR and CDR2 FQNEAQ (reference sequence). V was cut by 4 bases and J by 10 bases, with 22 bases left in between. CDR3 bases: TGTGCCAGCAGCTCACTTTACAGGGTTTCACATGACTACACCTTC. As protein: CASSSLYRVSHDYTF.

The CDR3 here is CAWSTDTSGQKLFF. CDR3 DNA sequence: TGTGCCTGGAGCACAGACACTAGCGGGCAAAAACTGTTTTTT. J is TRBJ1-4 and V is TRBV30; no clear D gene. The germline gives CDR1 GTSNPN, CDR2 SVGIG (reference sequence). Trimming removed 3 bases from V and 9 bases from J, with 17 bases in between. The CDR3 covers 14 residues.

There are a few counts of this clone. The V and J genes are TRBV11-2 and TRBJ2-7, with 8 bases lining up with TRBD2. Germline V CDR1 and CDR2: SGHAT, FQNNGV. The V and J ends lost 10 bases and 6 bases, in that order; junction bases with no gene match: 11. The CDR3 is 13 amino acids. Written as DNA, the CDR3 is TGTGCCACAAACTCGGGAGGGGAGGGCGAGCAGTACTTC. It codes for CATNSGGEGEQYF.

This rearrangement joins TRBV9 to TRBJ1-1; the D gene is possibly TRBD1 (5 bases). Germline CDR1 and CDR2: SGDLS and YYNGEE. The germline V and J ends were trimmed by 3 bases and 11 bases, with 14 bases remaining between them. CDR3 length: 12 residues. In DNA form, the CDR3 reads TGTGCCAGCAGCGATCAGGGTGGTGCGGCTTTCTTT. This codes for CASSDQGGAAFF.

V gene TRBV9 combines with J gene TRBJ2-2; unclear D gene. This CDR3 region has 13 residues. Per the germline V gene, CDR1 is SGDLS and CDR2 is YYNGEE. Trimming stripped 0 bases from V and 4 bases from J, with 4 bases between. CDR3 nucleotide sequence: TGTGCCAGCAGCGTAGCTAGCACCGGGGAGCTGTTTTTT. It is translated as CASSVASTGELFF.

CDR3 protein: CASSIPGTRVNEQFF. The CDR3 DNA sequence: TGTGCCAGCAGTATCCCCGGGACAAGGGTTAATGAGCAGTTCTTC. The genes are TRBV28 and TRBJ2-1, with D possibly matching TRBD1 (6 bases). Looked up from germline, CDR1 is MDHEN and CDR2 is SYDVKM. Trimming took off 5 bases at V and 7 bases at J, with 18 bases between the two ends. This CDR3 has 15 residues.

This chain connects TRBV7-9 to TRBJ2-2; TRBD2 agrees at 8 bases. Losses at the gene ends were 7 bases for V and 4 bases for J; bases not matched to a gene: 5. Germline V CDR1 and CDR2: SEHNR, FQNEAQ (reference sequence). CDR3 length equals 14 residues. For the CDR3, the DNA is TGTGCCAGCATTAGCGGGACTAGCACCGGGGAGCTGTTTTTT. This gives the protein CASISGTSTGELFF. Drawing the rest from reference TRBV7-9 and TRBJ2-2, the complete variable domain is DTGVSQNPRHKITKRGQNVTFRCDPISEHNRLYWYRQTLGQGPEFLTYFQNEAQLEKSRLLSDRFSAERPKGSFSTLEIQRTEQGDSAMYLCASISGTSTGELFFGEGSRLTVL.

The J gene is TRBJ2-1, the V gene TRBV9, with TRBD2 matching over 10 bases. CDR1 is SGDLS, CDR2 YYNGEE, per germline. This CDR3 has 16 residues. The junction had 11 bases not matched to a gene; V was cut back by 4 bases and J by 7 bases. CDR3 amino acids: CASSPMRSGGENEQFF. In DNA, the CDR3 is TGTGCCAGCAGCCCCATGAGGAGCGGGGGGGAAAATGAGCAGTTCTTC.

The chain's CDR3 is CASSQDRQETQYF. The CDR3 nucleotides read TGCGCCAGCAGCCAAGACAGGCAAGAGACCCAGTACTTC. The rearrangement joins TRBV4-3 to TRBJ2-5; D call uncertain. The CDR3 contains 13 residues. CDR1 is LGHNA, CDR2 YSLEER, per germline. Trimming stripped 0 bases from V and 2 bases from J, with 4 bases between.

The chain has TRBV28 and TRBJ2-1, with unresolved D. The CDR3 is 15 amino acids. CDR1 and CDR2 (germline): MDHEN, SYDVKM. V dropped 6 bases and J dropped 0 bases, with 12 bases sitting between them. Written as DNA, the CDR3 is TGTGCCAGCAGGCTTACAGATCCCTCCTACAATGAGCAGTTCTTC. Its translation is CASRLTDPSYNEQFF.

The chain combines TRBV30 with TRBJ1-4; D is uncertain. In germline, CDR1 is GTSNPN, CDR2 SVGIG (reference sequence). The V and J ends lost 0 bases and 6 bases respectively, with 11 bases between them. The CDR3 length is 14 residues. The CDR3 DNA follows: TGTGCCTGGAGTGTTTGGGGAGGTTATGAAAAACTGTTTTTT. Residues: CAWSVWGGYEKLFF.

This clone was detected a few times. The rearrangement links TRBV4-1 to TRBJ2-5; 11 bases line up with TRBD1. With V trimmed by 4 bases and J by 7 bases, 8 bases remained unmatched. The CDR3 extends over 15 amino acids. The germline CDR1 and CDR2 sequences are MGHRA and YSYEKL. CDR3 in DNA: TGCGCCAGCAGCCCCAGGGCGGGGACAGGGGGGACCCAGTACTTC. Translating gives CASSPRAGTGGTQYF.

The chain couples TRBV7-8 to TRBJ1-1; D remains unclear. Trimming stripped 6 bases from V and 3 bases from J, with 11 bases between. From germline, CDR1 is SGHVS and CDR2 FQNEAQ. CDR3 length: 13 amino acids. The CDR3 DNA reads TGTGCCAGCAGGTGGAGCGGGGACACTGAAGCTTTCTTT. It codes for CASRWSGDTEAFF.

This clone was observed a few times. The chain joins TRBV6-1 to TRBJ1-1; TRBD1 agrees at 8 bases. Germline lookup yields CDR1 MNHNS and CDR2 SASEGT. Losses at the gene ends were 1 base for V and 10 bases for J; bases not matched to a gene: 5. This CDR3 comprises 13 residues. The DNA of the CDR3 is TGTGCCAGCAGTGAAGGACAGGGGTACGGAGCTTTCTTT. It encodes CASSEGQGYGAFF.

The genes are TRBV20-1 and TRBJ1-2, with D uncertain. Trimming pared 8 bases from V and 8 bases from J, leaving 12 bases between. In germline, CDR1 is DFQATT, CDR2 SNEGSKA (reference sequence). CDR3 length: 10 amino acids. CDR3 residues: CSTSYTGYTF. The DNA for the CDR3 is TGCAGTACGTCTTACACCGGCTACACCTTC.

V is TRBV2 and J is TRBJ2-5; 7 bases fit TRBD1. The germline V gene has CDR1 SNHLY and CDR2 FYNNEI. The J segment lost 3 bases and the V segment lost 6 bases, leaving 4 bases of the junction unmatched. The CDR3 extends over 13 amino acids. CDR3 amino acids: CASRRDREETQYF. The CDR3, as DNA: TGTGCCAGCAGGAGAGACAGGGAAGAGACCCAGTACTTC.

J is TRBJ2-7 and V is TRBV21-1; TRBD2, as called in the table, went unchecked against the DNA. TRBV21-1 is assigned pseudogene status. The CDR3 contains 12 residues. For the CDR3, the DNA is TGTTCCCGGACTGATGACTCCTACGAGCAGTACTTC. Translating gives CSRTDDSYEQYF.

The chain combines TRBV27 with TRBJ2-7; no reliable D call. Trimming took off 4 bases at V and 2 bases at J, with 9 bases between the two ends. The CDR3 is 13 amino acids. Germline V gives CDR1 MNHEY, CDR2 SMNVEV (reference sequence). The chain's CDR3 is CASSSGGAYEQYF. The CDR3, as DNA: TGTGCCAGCAGTTCGGGTGGAGCCTACGAGCAGTACTTC.

The chain combines TRBV6-5 with TRBJ1-6; the D is unclear. V lost 0 bases and J 8 bases, leaving 14 bases between the germline ends. Germline V gene sequence: CDR1 MNHEY, CDR2 SVGAGI. CDR3 length: 16 residues. DNA for the CDR3: TGTGCCAGCAGTTACTCCTCCCTGGCGCGGGATTCACCCCTCCACTTT. Amino acids: CASSYSSLARDSPLHF.

This clone was counted between two and nine times. The CDR3 DNA sequence: TGTGCCAGCAGCTCCGGACAGGGGACTGGAAACACCATATATTTT. It codes for CASSSGQGTGNTIYF. The chain carries TRBV7-2 and TRBJ1-3, with TRBD1 matching over 9 bases. Germline CDR1 and CDR2: SGHTA and FQGNSA. The CDR3 has 15 residues. V lost 4 bases and J lost 2; bases outside the gene matches: 3.

The chain recombines TRBV5-6 with TRBJ2-1; possibly TRBD1 for D (6 bases). The CDR3 extends over 14 amino acids. Germline V CDR1 and CDR2: SGHDT, YYEEEE. The ends were cut back, 4 bases at V and 3 bases at J, with 11 bases in the middle. CDR3 sequence: CASSPGTSYNEQFF. In DNA, the CDR3 is TGTGCCAGCAGCCCCGGGACAAGCTACAATGAGCAGTTCTTC.